The subject of this entry is one T cell receptor beta chain. Time point here: pretreatment peripheral blood. This entry belongs to a study of PD-L1 blockade in urothelial cancer. For the study at large: From 2014, patients received atezolizumab, given as 1,200 mg intravenously every 3 weeks.

Germline lookup yields CDR1 SGHTS and CDR2 YDEGEE. Losses at the gene ends were 2 bases for V and 3 bases for J; bases not matched to a gene: 6. The CDR3 has 16 residues. Only in-frame clones appear in the TCRdb table, and some are missing; sequencing was by immunoSEQ multiplex PCR. The sample carries approximately 18,000 clones, 89% recorded once. This clonotype was sampled from a man aged 65 to 85 with urothelial cancer. Sequences were derived from PBMCs, sampled around atezolizumab (anti-PD-L1) treatment. The rearrangement uses TRBV5-8 and TRBJ1-5; 9 bases line up with TRBD1. CDR3 DNA: TGTGCCAGCAGCTTCCGGACAGGGGAATTCAATCAGCCCCAGCATTTT. Translation gives CASSFRTGEFNQPQHF.